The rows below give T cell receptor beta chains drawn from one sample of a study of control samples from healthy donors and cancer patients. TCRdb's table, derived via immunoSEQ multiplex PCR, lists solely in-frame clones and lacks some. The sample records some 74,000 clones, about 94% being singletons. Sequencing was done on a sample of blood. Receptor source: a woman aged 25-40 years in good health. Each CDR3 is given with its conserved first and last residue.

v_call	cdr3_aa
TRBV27	CASRIALGNTEAFF
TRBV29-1	CSVGGQGDGNTIYF
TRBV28	CASRSAVNQPQHF
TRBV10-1	CPSSPLVAANTGELFF
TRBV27	CASSFVSNEQFF
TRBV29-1	CSVGTGGSNQPQHF
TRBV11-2	CASSGPPLHF
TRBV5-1	CASSLAVKTNTGELFF
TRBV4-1	CASSQGLAGGDTQYF
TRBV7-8	CASSLATQTGAEAFF
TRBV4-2	CASRPPGVYGYTF
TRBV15	CATSRTGVIQPQHF
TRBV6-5	CASSPRQGAMHGYTF
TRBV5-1	CASSLTVSGSGNTIYF
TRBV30	CAWSRSIGGASETQYF
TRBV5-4	CASREPGQTYTQYF
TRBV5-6	CASNPSLGRGTEAFF
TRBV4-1	CASSIGAADYGYTF
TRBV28	CASSRGSSPLHF
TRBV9	CASSGRDRSNSPLHF
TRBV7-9	CASSLVGTGSSPLHF
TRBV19	CASSETGNTEAFF
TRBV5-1	CASSLDSRSNQPQHF
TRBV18	CASSPDIVSSGNTIYF
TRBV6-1	CASSDGGSGANVLTF
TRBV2	CASSEWGTGGYTF
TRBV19	CASSVQVSSGNTIYF
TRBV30	CAWSLGQGHTEAFF
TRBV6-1	CASSEGGPLSNQPQHF
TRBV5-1	CASSWGSTGADTQYF
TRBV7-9	CASSLIQNTEAFF
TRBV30	CAWSVRSSGGYGYTF
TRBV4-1	CASSQPRGQGNTIYF
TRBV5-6	CASSSDSFLGYTF
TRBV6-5	CASSTGNLNYGYTF
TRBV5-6	CASSREWRPGSGNTIYF
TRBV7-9	CASSLESSNEQFF
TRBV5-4	CASSLVPHPGPDEKLFF
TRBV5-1	CASSLTGTGGEAFF
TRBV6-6	CASSRGETQYF
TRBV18	CASSPPGQANYGYTF
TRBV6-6	CASSYSQIQETQYF
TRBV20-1	CSAMAATEAFF
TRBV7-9	CASSGGGAGELFF
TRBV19	CASSNLDGSYQPQHF
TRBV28	CASSFSDQETQYF
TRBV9	CASSVATGNSYNEQFF
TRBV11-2	CASSFRGRDTEAFF
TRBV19	CASSILVSSVTGELFF
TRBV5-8	CASSLQGKLEDPSNQPQHF
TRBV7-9	CASSPASHQSSYNEQFF
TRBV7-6	CASSLNFGPTNEKLFF
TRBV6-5	CASTHGNRAPTF
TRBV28	CASSYRGYNEQFF
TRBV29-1	CSVVTGAGNTIYF
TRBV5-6	CASSMRRSNEKLFF